This paragraph covers one TCR beta chain sequence. The target antigen is unknown. This entry is derived from a study of siplizumab effects on memory and regulatory T cells. Sequencing used immunoSEQ multiplex PCR; TCRdb keeps in-frame clones, though not all of them. Counted here are some 99,000 clones, about 91% occurring once; the ten biggest clones make up more than 0.65%. V gave up 3 bases and J gave up 5 bases; unmatched junction bases: 7. The CDR3 extends over 15 amino acids. Germline CDR1 SGHRS, CDR2 YFSETQ. The study, taken as a whole, reports: Suppressive capability of dividing Tregs from siplizumab cultures went unverified. Treatment with siplizumab left mappable alloreactive CD4+ clones averaging roughly 70% Treg-derived, compared with around 29% in controls. Naive T cells looked more diverse than memory cells, and they looked like major contributors to the alloresponse.

This chain joins TRBV5-1 and TRBJ2-4; 8 bases are a match to TRBD2. The clonotype comes from a human donor in good health. Sequences were obtained from Tregs sorted from blood. The CDR3 loop reads CASSSDPGGENIQYF. The CDR3, as DNA: TGCGCCAGCAGCTCCGACCCGGGAGGGGAAAACATTCAGTACTTC.